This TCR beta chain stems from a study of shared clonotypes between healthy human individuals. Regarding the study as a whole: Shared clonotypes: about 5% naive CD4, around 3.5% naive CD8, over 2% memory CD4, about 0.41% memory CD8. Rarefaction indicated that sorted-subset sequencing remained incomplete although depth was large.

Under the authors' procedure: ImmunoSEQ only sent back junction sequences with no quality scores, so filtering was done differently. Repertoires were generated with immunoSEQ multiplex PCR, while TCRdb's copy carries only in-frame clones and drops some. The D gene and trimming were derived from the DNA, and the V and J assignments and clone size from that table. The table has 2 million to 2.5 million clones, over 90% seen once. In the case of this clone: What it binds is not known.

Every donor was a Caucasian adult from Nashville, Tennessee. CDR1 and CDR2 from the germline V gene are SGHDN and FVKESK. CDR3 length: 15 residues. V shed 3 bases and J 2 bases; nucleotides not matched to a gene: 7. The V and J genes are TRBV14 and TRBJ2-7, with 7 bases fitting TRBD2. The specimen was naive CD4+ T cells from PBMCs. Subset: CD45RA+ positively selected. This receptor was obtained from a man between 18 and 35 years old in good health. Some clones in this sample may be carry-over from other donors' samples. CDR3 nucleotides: TGTGCCAGCAGCCACCCGACTAGCCGTACCTACGAGCAGTACTTC. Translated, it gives CASSHPTSRTYEQYF.